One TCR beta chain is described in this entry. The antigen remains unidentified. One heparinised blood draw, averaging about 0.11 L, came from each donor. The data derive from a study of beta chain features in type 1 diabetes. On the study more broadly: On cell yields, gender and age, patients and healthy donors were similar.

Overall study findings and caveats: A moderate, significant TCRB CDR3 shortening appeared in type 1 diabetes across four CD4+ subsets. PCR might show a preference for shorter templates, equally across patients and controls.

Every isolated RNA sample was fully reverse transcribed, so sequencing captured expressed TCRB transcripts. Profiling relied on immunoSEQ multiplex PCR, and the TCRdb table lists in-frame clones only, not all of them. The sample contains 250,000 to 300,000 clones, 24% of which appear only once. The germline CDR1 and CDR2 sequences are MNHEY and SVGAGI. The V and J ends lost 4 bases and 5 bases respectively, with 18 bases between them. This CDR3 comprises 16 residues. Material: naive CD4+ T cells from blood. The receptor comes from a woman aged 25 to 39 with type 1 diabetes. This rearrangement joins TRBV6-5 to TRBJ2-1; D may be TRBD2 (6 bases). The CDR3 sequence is CASSSLTGTGDNEQFF. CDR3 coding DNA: TGTGCCAGCAGTTCACTTACCGGGACTGGGGACAATGAGCAGTTCTTC.